These 15 T cell receptor beta chains were all obtained from the same sample, sequenced in a study of blood T cell repertoires in COVID-19 (dated by TCRdb to the early 2020s). Libraries were constructed by the immunoSEQ multiplex PCR assay. TCRdb carries this immuneACCESS record with in-frame sequences only. Its versions omit some clonotypes, under half of them owing to an unresolved V gene in the studies checked, with the rest unexplained. The sample table contains about 180,000 clones; only one count was recorded for 70% to 90% of them. Roughly 18% of the sample is held by the ten biggest clonotypes. Sequences were obtained from peripheral blood. Receptor source: an older person with COVID-19, enrolled during active disease.

This clone appeared a few times. The V call is TRBV6-2 or TRBV6-3, the J call TRBJ2-7; 12 bases fit TRBD2. J lost 3 bases, V lost 2 bases, and 5 bases had no gene match. CDR1 is MNHEY and CDR2 is SVGEGT in the germline V gene. CDR3 length equals 16 residues. The CDR3 sequence: CASSYPRLAGVYEQYF. In nucleotides, the CDR3 is TGTGCCAGCAGTTACCCTAGACTAGCGGGGGTCTACGAGCAGTACTTC.

This sequence joins TRBV28 and TRBJ2-7, with 9 bases fitting TRBD1. The CDR3 totals 15 residues. The V gene's germline CDR1 is MDHEN and CDR2 SYDVKM. V shed 3 bases and J 5 bases; nucleotides not matched to a gene: 8. The CDR3 sequence is CASSFFGDRDHEQYF. The CDR3 region has the DNA TGTGCCAGCAGTTTTTTCGGGGACAGGGATCACGAGCAGTACTTC.

In this sample, this clone turned up a few times. The chain employs TRBV6-5 and TRBJ2-1; the match to TRBD2 covers 10 bases. V gave up 0 bases and J gave up 10 bases; unmatched junction bases: 6. Germline V gene sequence: CDR1 MNHEY, CDR2 SVGAGI. This CDR3 has 15 amino acids. In nucleotides, the CDR3 is TGTGCCAGCAGTTACTCCCTAGCGGGAGTTAAAGAGCAGTTCTTC. Amino acids: CASSYSLAGVKEQFF.

The V gene is TRBV30, the J gene TRBJ2-1; D might be TRBD2 (6 bases). V lost 1 base and J 0 bases, leaving 7 bases between the germline ends. The CDR3 has 14 amino acids. Germline CDR1 and CDR2: GTSNPN and SVGIG (reference sequence). DNA of the CDR3: TGTGCCTGGAGTGCTAGCGTCTCCTACAATGAGCAGTTCTTC. Translating it yields CAWSASVSYNEQFF.

This clone has more than one count but fewer than ten. The V call is TRBV5-1, the J call TRBJ1-2; TRBD1 matches 7 bases. Germline CDR1 SGHRS, CDR2 YFSETQ. CDR3 length: 14 amino acids. The J segment lost 6 bases and the V segment lost 4 bases, leaving 9 bases of the junction unmatched. The CDR3 reads CASSRAGGSNGYTF. CDR3 bases: TGCGCCAGCAGCAGAGCAGGGGGTTCGAATGGCTACACCTTC.

The V and J genes are TRBV14 and TRBJ2-2, with TRBD2 matching 8 bases. The CDR3 has 16 residues. In germline, CDR1 is SGHDN, CDR2 FVKESK. Germline trimming cut 3 bases from V and 4 bases from J; bases unmatched to any gene: 7. The CDR3 coding sequence is TGTGCCAGCAGCCAGGGACTCCTAGCGGGCACCGGGGAGCTGTTTTTT. Amino acids: CASSQGLLAGTGELFF.

The genes are TRBV9 and TRBJ2-1; D may be TRBD2 (6 bases). The CDR3 sequence is 17 residues long. Germline V gene lookup returns CDR1 SGDLS and CDR2 YYNGEE. Trimming left V 0 bases short and J 5 bases short, with 18 bases between. This CDR3 reads CASSVGVRGSWDNEQFF. The DNA for the CDR3 is TGTGCCAGCAGCGTAGGGGTTCGGGGGAGTTGGGACAATGAGCAGTTCTTC. Combining the CDR3 with reference TRBV9 and TRBJ2-1 gives the whole variable domain DSGVTQTPKHLITATGQRVTLRCSPRSGDLSVYWYQQSLDQGLQFLIQYYNGEERAKGNILERFSAQQFPDLHSELNLSSLELGDSALYFCASSVGVRGSWDNEQFFGPGTRLTVL.

The gene calls are TRBV28 and TRBJ1-3; 7 nucleotides align to TRBD1. Trimming at V came to 4 bases and at J to 4 bases, leaving 4 bases not matched to a gene. This CDR3 comprises 14 residues. Germline CDR1 reads MDHEN; CDR2 reads SYDVKM. CDR3 nucleotide sequence: TGTGCCAGCAGTTACAGGGGACCCGGAAACACCATATATTTT. Translation gives CASSYRGPGNTIYF.

This chain uses TRBV3-1 (or the pseudogene TRBV3-2) with TRBJ2-1, with D perhaps TRBD1 (6 bases). Trimming removed 4 bases from V and 6 bases from J, with 16 bases in between. This CDR3 is built from 15 residues. The germline gives CDR1 LGHDT, CDR2 YNNKEL (reference sequence). The CDR3 DNA follows: TGTGCCAGCAGCCCACACCGGACAGCGGCCAATGAGCAGTTCTTC. Its translation is CASSPHRTAANEQFF.

This rearrangement joins TRBV7-2 to TRBJ2-5; 8 bases match TRBD1. Germline CDR1 SGHTA, CDR2 FQGNSA. The V segment lost 0 bases and the J segment 6 bases; nucleotides outside the gene matches: 6. This CDR3 comprises 15 residues. The CDR3 DNA reads as TGTGCCAGCAGCTTAGCAGGGACAGGCGTCCAGACCCAGTACTTC. Translated: CASSLAGTGVQTQYF. The whole variable domain, remainder taken from reference TRBV7-2 and TRBJ2-5, is GAGVSQSPSNKVTEKGKDVELRCDPISGHTALYWYRQSLGQGLEFLIYFQGNSAPDKSGLPSDRFSAERTGGSVSTLTIQRTQQEDSAVYLCASSLAGTGVQTQYFGPGTRLLVL.

The chain employs TRBV2 and TRBJ2-7; the match to TRBD2 covers 9 bases. CDR1 SNHLY and CDR2 FYNNEI come from the germline V gene. V shed 2 bases, J shed 7 bases, and the junction held 9 bases outside the gene matches. The CDR3 is 15 residues long. The CDR3 DNA reads TGTGCCAGCAGTGAACGCGGTAGCGGGAGCAGGGAGCAGTACTTC. It is translated as CASSERGSGSREQYF. Full variable domain (missing parts from reference TRBV2 and TRBJ2-7): EPEVTQTPSHQVTQMGQEVILRCVPISNHLYFYWYRQILGQKVEFLVSFYNNEISEKSEIFDDQFSVERPDGSNFTLKIRSTKLEDSAMYFCASSERGSGSREQYFGPGTRLTVT.

This clone came up once. The chain links TRBV5-1 to TRBJ1-4; 7 positions match TRBD1. CDR3 length: 15 residues. V lost 1 base, J lost 8 bases, and 8 bases stayed unmatched. Germline values: CDR1 SGHRS, CDR2 YFSETQ. This CDR3 is CASSLFAGGNEKLFF. The CDR3 coding sequence is TGCGCCAGCAGCTTGTTCGCAGGGGGGAACGAAAAACTGTTTTTT.

This chain's CDR3 is CASGLAPELDEQYF. The CDR3 nucleotides are TGTGCCAGCGGTCTAGCCCCCGAGCTGGACGAGCAGTACTTC. V and J are TRBV28 and TRBJ2-7, with D perhaps TRBD2 (5 bases). Trimming cost V 8 bases and J 5 bases, with 19 bases left between them. The CDR3 covers 14 residues. Per the germline V gene, CDR1 is MDHEN and CDR2 is SYDVKM.

The chain links TRBV6-5 to TRBJ1-2, with 8 nucleotides matching TRBD1. The CDR3 length is 14 residues. V lost 7 bases to trimming and J lost 7 bases; unmatched junction nucleotides: 11. The germline CDR1 and CDR2 sequences are MNHEY and SVGAGI. CDR3 DNA: TGTGCCAGCACCCAAACGGGGCAGGGGGCTGGCTACACCTTC. Its protein product is CASTQTGQGAGYTF.

Here the CDR3 DNA reads TGTGCCAGCAGTTACTCATCCTTGGGCACAGCTTTCTTT. Translating it yields CASSYSSLGTAFF. This rearrangement joins TRBV6-6 to TRBJ1-1, with D unclear. V lost 0 bases and J lost 10, with 12 bases in between. The length of the CDR3 is 13 residues. The germline CDR1 and CDR2 sequences are MNHNY and SVGAGI (reference sequence).